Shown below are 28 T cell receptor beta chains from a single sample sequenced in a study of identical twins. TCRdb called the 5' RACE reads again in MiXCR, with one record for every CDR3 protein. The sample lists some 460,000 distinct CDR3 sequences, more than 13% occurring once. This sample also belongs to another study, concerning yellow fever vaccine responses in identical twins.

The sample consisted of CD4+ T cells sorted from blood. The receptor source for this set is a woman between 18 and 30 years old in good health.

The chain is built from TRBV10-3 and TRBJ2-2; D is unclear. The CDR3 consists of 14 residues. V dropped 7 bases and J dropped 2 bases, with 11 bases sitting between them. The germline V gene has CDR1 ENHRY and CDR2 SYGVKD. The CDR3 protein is CAITERGNTGELFF. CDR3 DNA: TGTGCCATCACCGAGCGCGGTAACACCGGGGAGCTGTTTTTT.

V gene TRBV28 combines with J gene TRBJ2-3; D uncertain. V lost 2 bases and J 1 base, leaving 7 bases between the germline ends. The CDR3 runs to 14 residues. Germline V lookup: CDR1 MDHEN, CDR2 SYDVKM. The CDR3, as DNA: TGTGCCAGCAGTTTAGAGACTCGCACAGATACGCAGTATTTT. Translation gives CASSLETRTDTQYF.

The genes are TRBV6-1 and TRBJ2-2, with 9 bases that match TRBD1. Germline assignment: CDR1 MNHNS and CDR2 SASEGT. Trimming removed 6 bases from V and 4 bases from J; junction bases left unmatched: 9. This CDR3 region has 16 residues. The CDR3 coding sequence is TGTGCCAGCAGCGGCTCCGGGACAGGGAGCACCGGGGAGCTGTTTTTT. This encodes CASSGSGTGSTGELFF.

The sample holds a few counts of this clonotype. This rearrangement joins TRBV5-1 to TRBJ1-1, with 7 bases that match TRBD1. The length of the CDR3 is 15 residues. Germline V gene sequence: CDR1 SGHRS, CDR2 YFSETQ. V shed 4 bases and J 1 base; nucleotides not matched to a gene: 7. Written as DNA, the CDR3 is TGCGCCAGCAGCCTTACCGGGACAGCGAACACTGAAGCTTTCTTT. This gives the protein CASSLTGTANTEAFF.

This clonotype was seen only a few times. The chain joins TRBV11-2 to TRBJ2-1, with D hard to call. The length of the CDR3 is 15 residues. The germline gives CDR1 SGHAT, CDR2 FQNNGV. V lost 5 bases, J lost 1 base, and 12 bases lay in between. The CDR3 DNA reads TGTGCCAGCAGCGGCGGTAGTTGGTCCTACAATGAGCAGTTCTTC. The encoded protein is CASSGGSWSYNEQFF.

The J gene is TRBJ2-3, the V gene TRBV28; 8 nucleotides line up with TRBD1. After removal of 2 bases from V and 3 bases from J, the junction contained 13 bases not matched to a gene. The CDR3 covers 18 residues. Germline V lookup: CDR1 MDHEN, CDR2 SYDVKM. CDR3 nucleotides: TGTGCCAGCAGTTTACGGGCCAATAGACAGGGGTATACAGATACGCAGTATTTT. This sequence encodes CASSLRANRQGYTDTQYF.

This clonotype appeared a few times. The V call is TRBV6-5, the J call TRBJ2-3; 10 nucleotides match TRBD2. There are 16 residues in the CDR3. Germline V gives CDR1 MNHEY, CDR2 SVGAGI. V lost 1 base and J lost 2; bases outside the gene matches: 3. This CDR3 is CASSYFSGRPTDTQYF. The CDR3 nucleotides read TGTGCCAGCAGTTACTTTAGCGGGAGGCCCACAGATACGCAGTATTTT.

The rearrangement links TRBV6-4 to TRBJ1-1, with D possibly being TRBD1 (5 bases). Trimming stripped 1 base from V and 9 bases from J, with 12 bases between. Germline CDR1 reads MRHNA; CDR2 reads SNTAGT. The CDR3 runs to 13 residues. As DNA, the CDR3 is TGTGCCAGCAGTGACTACGAGGACACCCAAGCTTTCTTT. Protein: CASSDYEDTQAFF.

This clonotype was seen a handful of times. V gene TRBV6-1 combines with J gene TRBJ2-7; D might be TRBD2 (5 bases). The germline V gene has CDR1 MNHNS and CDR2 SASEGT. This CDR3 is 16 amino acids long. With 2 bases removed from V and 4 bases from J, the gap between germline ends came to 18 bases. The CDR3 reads CASSERRGSVWYEQYF. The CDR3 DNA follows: TGTGCCAGCAGTGAAAGGCGTGGGAGTGTGTGGTACGAGCAGTACTTC.

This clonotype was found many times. CDR3 residues: CASSLGGASSYNEQFF. The CDR3 DNA is TGCGCCAGCAGCTTGGGGGGCGCCTCCTCCTACAATGAGCAGTTCTTC. The V call is TRBV5-1, the J call TRBJ2-1, with D perhaps matching TRBD1 (5 bases). The CDR3 loop spans 16 amino acids. The V gene lost 0 bases and the J gene lost 0 bases, with 10 bases spanning the gap. Germline-derived CDR1 and CDR2 are SGHRS and YFSETQ.

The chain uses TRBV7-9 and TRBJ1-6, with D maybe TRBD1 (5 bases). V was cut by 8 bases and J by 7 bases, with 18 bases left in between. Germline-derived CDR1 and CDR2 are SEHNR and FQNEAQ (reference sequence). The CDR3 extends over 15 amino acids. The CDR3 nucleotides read TGTGCCAGCCCCGGAGGGGCATTTGAAAATTCACCCCTCCACTTT. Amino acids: CASPGGAFENSPLHF.

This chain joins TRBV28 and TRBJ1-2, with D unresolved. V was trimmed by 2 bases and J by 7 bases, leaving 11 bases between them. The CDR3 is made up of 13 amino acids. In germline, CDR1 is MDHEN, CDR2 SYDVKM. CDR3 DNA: TGTGCCAGCAGTTTAAAGGCAAACATTGGCTACACCTTC. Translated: CASSLKANIGYTF.

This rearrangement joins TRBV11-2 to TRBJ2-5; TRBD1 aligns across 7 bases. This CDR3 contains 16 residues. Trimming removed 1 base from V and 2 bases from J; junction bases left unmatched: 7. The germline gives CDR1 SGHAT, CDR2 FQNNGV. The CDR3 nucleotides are TGTGCCAGCAGCTTAGTTACAGGGGCCCCTCAAGAGACCCAGTACTTC. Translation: CASSLVTGAPQETQYF.

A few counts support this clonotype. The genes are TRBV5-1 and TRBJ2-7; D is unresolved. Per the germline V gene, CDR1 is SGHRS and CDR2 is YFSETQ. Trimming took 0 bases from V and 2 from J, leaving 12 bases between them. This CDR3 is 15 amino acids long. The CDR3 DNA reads TGCGCCAGCAGCTTGGATCCTCCGGGTCCCTACGAGCAGTACTTC. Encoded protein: CASSLDPPGPYEQYF.

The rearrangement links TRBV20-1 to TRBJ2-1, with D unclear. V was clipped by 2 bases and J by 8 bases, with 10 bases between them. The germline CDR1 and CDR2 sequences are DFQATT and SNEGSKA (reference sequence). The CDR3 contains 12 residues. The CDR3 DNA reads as TGCAGTGCTAGAACTGCCCCATATGAGCAGTTCTTC. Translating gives CSARTAPYEQFF.

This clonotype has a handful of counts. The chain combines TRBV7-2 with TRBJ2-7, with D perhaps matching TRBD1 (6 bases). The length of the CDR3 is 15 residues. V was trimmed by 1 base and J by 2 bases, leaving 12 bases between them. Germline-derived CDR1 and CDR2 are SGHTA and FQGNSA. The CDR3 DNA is TGTGCCAGCAGCTTAGGGACAGAGAATCCCTACGAGCAGTACTTC. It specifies CASSLGTENPYEQYF. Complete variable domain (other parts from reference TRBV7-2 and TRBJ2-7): GAGVSQSPSNKVTEKGKDVELRCDPISGHTALYWYRQSLGQGLEFLIYFQGNSAPDKSGLPSDRFSAERTGGSVSTLTIQRTQQEDSAVYLCASSLGTENPYEQYFGPGTRLTVT.

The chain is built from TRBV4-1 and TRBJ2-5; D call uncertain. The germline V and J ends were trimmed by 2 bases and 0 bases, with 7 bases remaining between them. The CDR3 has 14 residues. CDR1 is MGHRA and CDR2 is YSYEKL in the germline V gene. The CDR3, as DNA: TGCGCCAGCAGCCAACGCGAACACCAAGAGACCCAGTACTTC. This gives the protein CASSQREHQETQYF.

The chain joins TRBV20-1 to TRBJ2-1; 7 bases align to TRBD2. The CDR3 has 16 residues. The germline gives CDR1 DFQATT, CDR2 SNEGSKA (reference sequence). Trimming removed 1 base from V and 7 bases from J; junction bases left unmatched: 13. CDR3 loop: CSARVPSGGGRNEQFF. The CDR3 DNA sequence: TGCAGTGCTAGAGTCCCTAGCGGTGGGGGTAGGAATGAGCAGTTCTTC.

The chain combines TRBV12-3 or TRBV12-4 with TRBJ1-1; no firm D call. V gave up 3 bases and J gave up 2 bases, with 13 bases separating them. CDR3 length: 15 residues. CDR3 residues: CASSLPPPQNTEAFF. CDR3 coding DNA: TGTGCCAGCAGTTTGCCTCCACCGCAAAACACTGAAGCTTTCTTT.

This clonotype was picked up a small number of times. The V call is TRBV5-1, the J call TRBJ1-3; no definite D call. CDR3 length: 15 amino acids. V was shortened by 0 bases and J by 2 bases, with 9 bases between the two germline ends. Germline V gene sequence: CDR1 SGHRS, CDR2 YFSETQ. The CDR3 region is CASSLGDGPGNTIYF. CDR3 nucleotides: TGCGCCAGCAGCTTGGGGGATGGACCTGGAAACACCATATATTTT.

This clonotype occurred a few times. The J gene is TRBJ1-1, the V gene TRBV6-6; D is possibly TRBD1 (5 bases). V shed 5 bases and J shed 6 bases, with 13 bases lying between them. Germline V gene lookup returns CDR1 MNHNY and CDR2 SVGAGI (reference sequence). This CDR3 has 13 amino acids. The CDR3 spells CASSDNGAAEAFF. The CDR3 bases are TGTGCCAGCAGTGACAATGGGGCCGCTGAAGCTTTCTTT.

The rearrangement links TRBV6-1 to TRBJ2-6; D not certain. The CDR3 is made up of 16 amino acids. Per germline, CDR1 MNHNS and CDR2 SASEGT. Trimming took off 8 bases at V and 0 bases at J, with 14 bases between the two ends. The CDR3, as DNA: TGTGCCAGCGGTATTATGGGCCCCTCTGGGGCCAACGTCCTGACTTTC. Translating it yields CASGIMGPSGANVLTF.

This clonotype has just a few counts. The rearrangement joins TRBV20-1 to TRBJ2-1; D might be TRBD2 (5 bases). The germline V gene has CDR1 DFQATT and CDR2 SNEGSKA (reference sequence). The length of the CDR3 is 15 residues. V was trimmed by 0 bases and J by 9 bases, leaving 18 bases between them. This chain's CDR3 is CSARDPARGISEQFF. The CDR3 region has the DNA TGCAGTGCTAGAGATCCGGCACGGGGTATATCTGAGCAGTTCTTC.

As DNA, the CDR3 is TGTGCCAGCAGCTCACCTAGCGGGAGAGTCAATGAGCAGTTCTTC. Translating it yields CASSSPSGRVNEQFF. The chain links TRBV6-1 to TRBJ2-1, with TRBD2 matching 10 bases. Trimming cost V 6 bases and J 6 bases; bases outside gene matches: 8. Germline V gene lookup returns CDR1 MNHNS and CDR2 SASEGT. The CDR3 is 15 residues long.

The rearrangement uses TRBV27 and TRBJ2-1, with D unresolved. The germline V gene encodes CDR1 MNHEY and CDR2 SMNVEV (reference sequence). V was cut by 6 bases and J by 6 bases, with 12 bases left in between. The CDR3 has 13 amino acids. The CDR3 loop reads CASSPEVSNEQFF. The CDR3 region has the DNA TGTGCCAGCAGCCCAGAGGTCTCCAATGAGCAGTTCTTC.

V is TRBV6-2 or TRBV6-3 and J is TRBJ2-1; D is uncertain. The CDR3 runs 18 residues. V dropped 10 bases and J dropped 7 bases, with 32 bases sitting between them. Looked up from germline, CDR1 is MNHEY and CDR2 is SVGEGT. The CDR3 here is CATTTSPVQAGVWNEQFF. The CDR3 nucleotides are TGTGCCACCACAACCTCCCCGGTCCAGGCCGGTGTGTGGAATGAGCAGTTCTTC.

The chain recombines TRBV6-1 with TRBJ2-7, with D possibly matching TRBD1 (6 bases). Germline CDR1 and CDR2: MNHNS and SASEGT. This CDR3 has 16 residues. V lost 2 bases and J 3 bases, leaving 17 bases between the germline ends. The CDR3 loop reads CASSESDATGNYEQYF. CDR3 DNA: TGTGCCAGCAGTGAATCTGATGCGACAGGTAACTACGAGCAGTACTTC.

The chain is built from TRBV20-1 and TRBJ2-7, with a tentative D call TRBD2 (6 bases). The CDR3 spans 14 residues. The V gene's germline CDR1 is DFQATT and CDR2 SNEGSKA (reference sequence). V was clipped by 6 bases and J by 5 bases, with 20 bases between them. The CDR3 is CSATSGQGGDEQYF. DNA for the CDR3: TGCAGTGCAACCTCAGGCCAGGGAGGTGACGAGCAGTACTTC.